These 15 T cell receptor beta chains came from one sample sequenced in a study of blood T cell repertoires in COVID-19. The table came from immunoSEQ multiplex PCR; TCRdb's copy has only in-frame clones and leaves some out. The sample has about 210,000 clones, more than 65% seen once. Specimen: peripheral blood. Receptors originate from a man between 50 and 59 years old with active or convalescent COVID-19.

The chain recombines TRBV6-6 with TRBJ1-4; D may be TRBD1 (6 bases). The CDR3 length is 16 residues. Looked up from germline, CDR1 is MNHNY and CDR2 is SVGAGI (reference sequence). The V end was cut by 6 bases, the J end by 8 bases, with 22 bases between. In DNA, the CDR3 is TGTGCCAGCAGACGGACAGAGGCCCTTAATGTGGAAAAACTGTTTTTT. It yields the protein CASRRTEALNVEKLFF.

In this sample, this clone turned up once. The chain uses TRBV7-8 and TRBJ1-1, with TRBD1 as a possible D gene (5 bases). The CDR3 consists of 15 residues. Germline-derived CDR1 and CDR2 are SGHVS and FQNEAQ. V gave up 2 bases and J gave up 6 bases, with 16 bases separating them. The CDR3 nucleotides read TGTGCCAGCAGCTTAAGTGGCCCGTGGGGCGCTGAAGCTTTCTTT. It codes for CASSLSGPWGAEAFF.

The chain couples TRBV6-5 to TRBJ2-5; 7 nucleotides agree with TRBD1. The CDR3 covers 15 residues. The germline CDR1 and CDR2 sequences are MNHEY and SVGAGI. V was clipped by 6 bases and J by 0 bases; unmatched bases: 7. The CDR3 protein is CASSRKGQYQETQYF. The CDR3 DNA follows: TGTGCCAGCAGCCGAAAGGGACAGTACCAAGAGACCCAGTACTTC.

The chain couples TRBV23-1 to TRBJ1-5, with 10 bases identical to TRBD1. TRBV23-1 is marked as an open reading frame, function uncertain. J lost 0 bases, V lost 4 bases, and 15 bases had no gene match. The CDR3 runs 20 residues. The CDR3, as DNA: TGCGCCAGCAGTCCTAGGACGGGACAGGGGCGCGGTTATAGCAATCAGCCCCAGCATTTT. This sequence encodes CASSPRTGQGRGYSNQPQHF.

The chain combines TRBV2 with TRBJ2-2, with TRBD2 identical over 9 bases. Germline V gene data show CDR1 as SNHLY and CDR2 as FYNNEI. J gave up 4 bases and V 6 bases, and 9 bases lay outside the gene matches. The CDR3 loop spans 16 amino acids. The CDR3 loop reads CASRGPGLARTGELFF. CDR3 nucleotide sequence: TGTGCCAGCAGGGGACCGGGACTAGCTCGCACCGGGGAGCTGTTTTTT.

V gene TRBV24-1 combines with J gene TRBJ2-1; 7 bases agree with TRBD1. This CDR3 has 16 residues. Germline V gene data show CDR1 as KGHDR and CDR2 as SFDVKD. J was trimmed by 0 bases and V by 5 bases; bases with no gene match: 6. The CDR3 nucleotides are TGTGCCACCAGTGCTCCTACAGGGGACTCCTACAATGAGCAGTTCTTC. Protein: CATSAPTGDSYNEQFF.

This CDR3 is CSVESGYNEQFF. The CDR3, as DNA: TGCAGCGTTGAATCCGGGTACAATGAGCAGTTCTTC. The gene calls are TRBV29-1 and TRBJ2-1; D is undetermined. V lost 2 bases and J lost 4, with 6 bases in between. This CDR3 contains 12 residues. Germline CDR1 SQVTM, CDR2 ANQGSEA.

Only a few counts were recorded for this clone. The chain uses TRBV10-3 and TRBJ1-6; no definite D call. V was pared by 2 bases and J by 7 bases, with 3 bases between. This CDR3 region has 12 residues. Germline V CDR1 and CDR2: ENHRY, SYGVKD. The CDR3 spells CAISESNSPLHF. In DNA form, the CDR3 reads TGTGCCATCAGTGAGAGCAATTCACCCCTCCACTTT.

The chain has TRBV5-1 and TRBJ2-5, with D possibly matching TRBD2 (6 bases). Trimming removed 4 bases at V and 4 bases at J, with 20 bases between. Germline-derived CDR1 and CDR2 are SGHRS and YFSETQ. This CDR3 comprises 16 residues. In nucleotides, the CDR3 is TGCGCCAGCAGCCTACAAGCGGGTGCGGGTAGAGAGACCCAGTACTTC. It codes for CASSLQAGAGRETQYF.

This chain joins TRBV5-6 and TRBJ2-3; 8 positions agree with TRBD2. CDR3 length equals 15 residues. Germline V gene data show CDR1 as SGHDT and CDR2 as YYEEEE. V dropped 4 bases and J dropped 6; count of bases not matched to a gene: 10. Here the CDR3 DNA reads TGTGCCAGCAGCGAACTGACTAGCGTCACGGATACGCAGTATTTT. Encoded protein: CASSELTSVTDTQYF.

The table lists this clone with a few counts. The J gene is TRBJ2-7, the V gene TRBV3-1 (or the pseudogene TRBV3-2); D remains ambiguous. The V and J ends lost 0 bases and 4 bases respectively, with 7 bases between them. The germline V gene encodes CDR1 LGHDT and CDR2 YNNKEL (reference sequence). The CDR3 is made up of 13 amino acids. The CDR3 region is CASSQDRLYEQYF. As DNA, the CDR3 is TGTGCCAGCAGCCAAGATCGACTGTACGAGCAGTACTTC.

The rearrangement links TRBV7-6 to TRBJ2-5; a weak D match, TRBD2 (5 bases). This CDR3 is built from 16 residues. Trimming cost V 2 bases and J 5 bases, with 18 bases left between them. CDR1 and CDR2 from the germline V gene are SGHVS and FNYEAQ. CDR3 in amino acids: CASSLLWASRRETQYF. CDR3 DNA sequence: TGTGCCAGCAGCTTACTATGGGCTAGCAGGCGGGAGACCCAGTACTTC.

This chain joins TRBV28 and TRBJ1-2; D is ambiguous. V lost 3 bases, J lost 0 bases, and 5 bases lay in between. Per the germline V gene, CDR1 is MDHEN and CDR2 is SYDVKM. The CDR3 spans 13 residues. The CDR3 region is CASSLWPNYGYTF. The CDR3 region has the DNA TGTGCCAGCAGTTTGTGGCCTAACTATGGCTACACCTTC.

As DNA, the CDR3 is TGTGCCAGCAGCGGAGACCCCACGGGGAGGTATGGCTACACCTTC. It specifies CASSGDPTGRYGYTF. The chain joins TRBV9 to TRBJ1-2; no definite D call. The CDR3 has 15 amino acids. V lost 3 bases to trimming and J lost 5 bases, with 17 bases between them. Germline V CDR1 and CDR2: SGDLS, YYNGEE.

The chain recombines TRBV5-4 with TRBJ2-2, with D perhaps TRBD1 (6 bases). Between the trimmed V and J ends, which lost 0 bases and 4 bases, there was a span of 7 bases. This CDR3 has 14 residues. The germline V gene has CDR1 SGHNT and CDR2 YYREEE (reference sequence). CDR3 DNA sequence: TGTGCCAGCAGCTTGGCAGGGGCCACCGGGGAGCTGTTTTTT. It is translated as CASSLAGATGELFF.